This TCR beta chain was profiled in a study of cytomegalovirus exposure and HLA in healthy donors. The overall study: Under 90% of roughly 400 genotyped donors fell in the Caucasian-associated ancestry cluster.

As to this clone: The antigen is undetermined.

PCR used 60 Vbeta primers and 13 Jbeta primers. Profiling relied on immunoSEQ multiplex PCR, and the TCRdb table lists in-frame clones only, not all of them. The data contain more than 200,000 clones, 55% to 75% of them seen just once; the ten biggest clones take up about 3%. Germline lookup yields CDR1 MNHEY and CDR2 SVGAGI. J gave up 9 bases and V 4 bases, and 5 bases lay outside the gene matches. The CDR3 loop spans 13 amino acids. Study-wide findings and caveats: Reported performance of the classifier showed diagnosis of cytomegalovirus status with high specificity and sensitivity. TCR beta sequences reportedly predicted most subjects' HLA-A and HLA-B alleles accurately.

V gene TRBV6-5 combines with J gene TRBJ2-1, with 8 bases identical to TRBD1. Sequenced material: PBMCs. The sequence was obtained from a man in his forties or fifties in good health and CMV-seropositive. CDR3 in DNA: TGTGCCAGCAGTTCTGCAGGGGGCTTTGAGCAGTTCTTC. Translation gives CASSSAGGFEQFF.